Reported below is one TCR beta chain. The sample originates from a study of blood T cell repertoires in COVID-19. Study-level background: Sites across the United States, Italy and Spain contributed samples from acute and convalescent COVID-19. The cDNA or gDNA used as material had been derived from T cells, B-cell-depleted T cells, or PBMCs.

Germline V gene sequence: CDR1 SEHNR, CDR2 FQNEAQ (reference sequence). With 2 bases clipped from V and 7 bases from J, the junction kept 6 bases outside the gene matches. The CDR3 extends over 16 amino acids. Original processing methods: Reference gene primer amplification gave nucleated cell count estimates. TCRdb keeps only in-frame clones here, not all; method: immunoSEQ multiplex PCR. The DNA gave D and trimming, while V, J and clone size come from that table. The profile shows fewer than 400,000 clones, around 85% of them singletons. Input material: peripheral blood. V gene TRBV7-9 combines with J gene TRBJ2-2; 11 bases are shared with TRBD1. This TCR came from a woman aged 18-35 years with acute or convalescent COVID-19. CDR3: CASSLIGTGGIGELFF. CDR3 in DNA: TGTGCCAGCAGCTTAATTGGGACAGGGGGTATCGGGGAGCTGTTTTTT.